One and the same sample provided the 32 T cell receptor beta chains below, sequenced in a study of T-cell reconstitution after alpha-beta-depleted transplantation in children. Study outcomes and limitations: A year post-transplant, T-cell counts and diversity derived mostly from newly produced T cells.

The antigens for these receptors are not known. Library preparation (for TCRbeta) was performed with unique molecular identifiers. TCRdb analysed the PCR reads with MiXCR anew, one entry per CDR3 protein. The sample includes some 300,000 distinct CDR3 sequences, 6% to 10% seen only once; the top ten take over 7.5%. Here the sequenced sample was peripheral blood, taken 360 days after TCRalphabeta/CD19-depleted stem cell transplant. The receptors come from a female patient aged 2-10 years who had a stem cell transplant for Fanconi anemia, so the T cells may come from the graft donor.

This sequence joins TRBV18 and TRBJ2-2, with D unresolved. CDR3 length: 19 residues. The germline gives CDR1 KGHSH, CDR2 LQKENI. V was trimmed by 3 bases and J by 0 bases, leaving 20 bases between them. The CDR3 nucleotides read TGTGCCAGCTCACCGATGTTTGGTCGAGGACCGTCGAACACCGGGGAGCTGTTTTTT. Its protein is CASSPMFGRGPSNTGELFF. Complete variable domain (other parts from reference TRBV18 and TRBJ2-2): NAGVMQNPRHLVRRRGQEARLRCSPMKGHSHVYWYRQLPEEGLKFMVYLQKENIIDESGMPKERFSAEFPKEGPSILRIQQVVRGDSAAYFCASSPMFGRGPSNTGELFFGEGSRLTVL.

The chain joins TRBV4-2 to TRBJ2-3; 10 bases fit TRBD2. The CDR3 extends over 17 amino acids. Looked up from germline, CDR1 is LGHNA and CDR2 is YNFKEQ. With V trimmed by 0 bases and J by 4 bases, 7 bases remained unmatched. DNA of the CDR3: TGTGCCAGCAGCCAAGAGCTAGCGGGGGTGGGCGCAGATACGCAGTATTTT. Translated: CASSQELAGVGADTQYF.

The CDR3 sequence: CASSLPSGGTDTQYF. The CDR3 DNA sequence: TGTGCCAGCAGTCTCCCTAGCGGAGGCACAGATACGCAGTATTTT. The chain joins TRBV9 to TRBJ2-3; 7 positions agree with TRBD2. CDR3 length: 15 amino acids. Germline V CDR1 and CDR2: SGDLS, YYNGEE. The ends lost 5 bases at V and 1 base at J; junction bases unmatched: 7.

This clonotype was counted many times. This chain joins TRBV6-5 and TRBJ2-4; D is ambiguous. The CDR3 is made up of 14 amino acids. V lost 2 bases, J lost 9 bases, and 14 bases lay in between. Germline V CDR1 and CDR2: MNHEY, SVGAGI. Here the CDR3 DNA reads TGTGCCAGCAGTTACGGCCTTTCAAAGTTCATTCAGTACTTC. It encodes CASSYGLSKFIQYF.

This clonotype was counted at least ten times. The V gene is TRBV11-2, the J gene TRBJ2-1, with 14 bases fitting TRBD2. V was pared by 5 bases and J by 7 bases, with 13 bases of the junction left unmatched. The CDR3 totals 18 residues. Germline loops: CDR1 SGHAT, CDR2 FQNNGV. The CDR3 region is CASSAPRLAGGRVNEQFF. The CDR3 DNA sequence: TGTGCCAGCAGCGCTCCTAGACTAGCGGGGGGGCGGGTTAATGAGCAGTTCTTC.

The chain recombines TRBV12-3 or TRBV12-4 with TRBJ1-1; D remains unclear. The CDR3 consists of 13 residues. V was clipped by 4 bases and J by 4 bases, with 10 bases between them. The CDR3 DNA is TGTGCCAGCAGTTCGAGTGGTAGCACTGAAGCTTTCTTT. Protein product: CASSSSGSTEAFF.

This clonotype was recorded many times. V is TRBV4-3 and J is TRBJ2-3; 9 nucleotides align to TRBD1. Germline values: CDR1 LGHNA, CDR2 YSLEER. The CDR3 covers 17 residues. After removal of 2 bases from V and 6 bases from J, the junction contained 12 bases not matched to a gene. The CDR3 DNA reads TGCGCCAGCAGCCAATGGGGACAGGGTAGGGAGACCGATACGCAGTATTTT. Its protein is CASSQWGQGRETDTQYF.

This clonotype was recorded many times. This chain uses TRBV5-6 with TRBJ2-5; D ambiguous. V lost 0 bases and J lost 4, with 7 bases in between. This CDR3 region has 13 residues. Germline CDR1 and CDR2: SGHDT and YYEEEE. CDR3 amino acids: CASSLDSGETQYF. CDR3 DNA sequence: TGTGCCAGCAGCTTGGATTCTGGAGAGACCCAGTACTTC.

This clonotype was recorded a few times. The gene calls are TRBV2 and TRBJ1-3; D unclear. The V gene's germline CDR1 is SNHLY and CDR2 FYNNEI. The germline V and J ends were trimmed by 6 bases and 1 base, with 10 bases remaining between them. The CDR3 contains 14 residues. CDR3 coding DNA: TGTGCCAGCAGCCTGGGAATGTCTGGAAACACCATATATTTT. The encoded protein is CASSLGMSGNTIYF.

This clonotype was observed a few times. The chain recombines TRBV14 with TRBJ1-1; unclear D gene. Per the germline V gene, CDR1 is SGHDN and CDR2 is FVKESK. This CDR3 is built from 14 residues. V was trimmed by 0 bases and J by 2 bases, leaving 7 bases between them. As DNA, the CDR3 is TGTGCCAGCAGCCAAGACGGGGTTAACACTGAAGCTTTCTTT. It encodes CASSQDGVNTEAFF.

This clonotype was detected many times. The chain uses TRBV7-6 and TRBJ2-3; 9 nucleotides agree with TRBD2. The J segment lost 1 base and the V segment lost 2 bases, leaving 7 bases of the junction unmatched. The germline gives CDR1 SGHVS, CDR2 FNYEAQ. The CDR3 runs to 17 residues. The CDR3 DNA reads as TGTGCCAGCAGCTTACAGTTTAGCGGGAGCGGCACAGATACGCAGTATTTT. As protein: CASSLQFSGSGTDTQYF.

The chain recombines TRBV6-4 with TRBJ1-1, with D maybe TRBD1 (6 bases). V shed 5 bases and J shed 2 bases, with 12 bases lying between them. The CDR3 consists of 14 residues. Germline V gene data show CDR1 as MRHNA and CDR2 as SNTAGT. CDR3 nucleotides: TGTGCCAGCAGTCCTCAGGGGAGTAACACTGAAGCTTTCTTT. Amino acids: CASSPQGSNTEAFF.

This clonotype was picked up a small number of times. V is TRBV11-2 and J is TRBJ1-6; D gene uncertain. Trimming took off 1 base at V and 8 bases at J, with 12 bases between the two ends. Germline values: CDR1 SGHAT, CDR2 FQNNGV. The CDR3 extends over 15 amino acids. CDR3 in amino acids: CASSLAEGSYSPLHF. The CDR3 DNA follows: TGTGCCAGCAGCTTAGCTGAAGGCTCATATTCACCCCTCCACTTT.

This clonotype was counted at least ten times. The rearrangement links TRBV30 to TRBJ1-5; 9 nucleotides match TRBD1. Germline V gene lookup returns CDR1 GTSNPN and CDR2 SVGIG (reference sequence). J lost 7 bases, V lost 2 bases, and 9 bases had no gene match. This CDR3 spans 15 amino acids. The CDR3 reads CAWSSIGTGWQPQHF. The CDR3 region has the DNA TGTGCCTGGAGTTCTATTGGGACAGGGTGGCAGCCCCAGCATTTT.

The chain employs TRBV27 and TRBJ2-7; D possibly uses TRBD1 or TRBD2 (5 bases each). The CDR3 covers 15 residues. V shed 5 bases and J shed 4 bases, with 18 bases lying between them. From germline, CDR1 is MNHEY and CDR2 SMNVEV (reference sequence). CDR3 sequence (DNA): TGTGCCAGCAGTCCACCCGGGGCAGGGATTTACGAGCAGTACTTC. It yields the protein CASSPPGAGIYEQYF.

This clonotype showed up many times. The chain has TRBV20-1 and TRBJ2-3, with TRBD2 matching over 7 bases. The V gene's germline CDR1 is DFQATT and CDR2 SNEGSKA (reference sequence). The V gene end was trimmed by 3 bases and the J gene end by 8 bases; junction bases not matched to a gene: 11. The CDR3 length is 14 residues. CDR3 in DNA: TGCAGTGCTAGCTGGACCCACACGGGGGGTACGCAGTATTTT. Protein product: CSASWTHTGGTQYF.

The gene calls are TRBV9 and TRBJ2-3; the D call may be TRBD1 or TRBD2 (5 bases each). This CDR3 is built from 13 residues. The germline gives CDR1 SGDLS, CDR2 YYNGEE. The germline V and J ends were trimmed by 0 bases and 8 bases, with 10 bases remaining between them. CDR3 residues: CASSVGGDGTQYF. The CDR3 DNA is TGTGCCAGCAGCGTAGGAGGGGACGGTACGCAGTATTTT.

This clonotype was observed at least ten times. A junction end diverges from the germline sequence, so it may reflect a read error. The chain links TRBV4-1 to TRBJ1-5, with no clear D. The germline V gene encodes CDR1 MGHRA and CDR2 YSYEKL. The length of the CDR3 is 14 residues. CDR3 sequence: CASSHRDSNQPQHF. The CDR3 DNA sequence: TGTGCCAGCAGCCACCGGGATAGCAATCAGCCCCAGCATTTT.

This clonotype was recorded many times. The chain uses TRBV5-6 and TRBJ2-5; TRBD2 matches at 7 bases. This CDR3 has 19 residues. The germline V gene has CDR1 SGHDT and CDR2 YYEEEE. With V trimmed by 5 bases and J by 0 bases, 19 bases remained unmatched. This chain's CDR3 is CASRSHRGGKALYQETQYF. CDR3 nucleotide sequence: TGTGCCAGCAGATCTCACCGCGGGGGAAAGGCCTTGTACCAAGAGACCCAGTACTTC.

This clonotype was picked up many times. The rearrangement links TRBV11-2 to TRBJ2-7; D ambiguous. The V gene's germline CDR1 is SGHAT and CDR2 FQNNGV. The V end lost 4 bases, the J end lost 3 bases, and 16 bases lay between the germline ends. The CDR3 totals 15 residues. CDR3 region: CASSSPTRRIYEQYF. CDR3 sequence (DNA): TGTGCCAGCAGCTCCCCAACTCGGCGGATCTACGAGCAGTACTTC.

This clonotype was counted at least ten times. The J gene is TRBJ1-2, the V gene TRBV4-2; TRBD1 is a possible D gene (5 bases). V lost 1 base to trimming and J lost 5 bases, with 8 bases between them. Germline V gene sequence: CDR1 LGHNA, CDR2 YNFKEQ. This CDR3 is 13 amino acids long. The CDR3 nucleotides are TGTGCCAGCAGCCAAGGACAGCAGTATGGCTACACCTTC. Translated: CASSQGQQYGYTF.

The sample holds a few counts of this clonotype. V is TRBV6-1 and J is TRBJ1-4; unclear D gene. Trimming shortened V by 4 bases and J by 8 bases, and 14 bases separated the two germline ends. The CDR3 is 14 residues long. Germline V gene lookup returns CDR1 MNHNS and CDR2 SASEGT. The CDR3 DNA reads as TGTGCCAGCAGTGTCGGGCAGGAGGGCGAAAAACTGTTTTTT. Protein product: CASSVGQEGEKLFF.

This clonotype was observed at least ten times. The chain has TRBV13 and TRBJ2-7, with 9 bases fitting TRBD1. CDR1 and CDR2 (germline): PRHDT, FYEKMQ (reference sequence). Trimming cost V 8 bases and J 3 bases; bases outside gene matches: 5. There are 13 residues in the CDR3. The CDR3 loop is CASSGTGRYEQYF. The CDR3 DNA reads as TGTGCCAGCTCCGGGACAGGGCGCTACGAGCAGTACTTC.

This clonotype was observed many times. Written as DNA, the CDR3 is TGTGCCAGCAGTTTGACAGATCCCTACAATGAGCAGTTCTTC. Protein sequence: CASSLTDPYNEQFF. The chain has TRBV12-3 or TRBV12-4 and TRBJ2-1; D is possibly TRBD1 (5 bases). CDR3 size: 14 residues. The germline V and J ends were trimmed by 3 bases and 2 bases, with 8 bases remaining between them.

This clonotype was seen only a few times. A much larger clone differs from this one at a single base, so this may be a read error. The V call is TRBV10-3, the J call TRBJ2-7; 7 bases fit TRBD1. The V gene's germline CDR1 is ENHRY and CDR2 SYGVKD. The CDR3 contains 15 residues. The CDR3 DNA follows: TGTGCCATCAGAGAGCCGGGACAGTCCTCCCACGAGCAGTACTTC. Its protein is CAIREPGQSSHEQYF.

This clonotype was counted ten times or more. V usage is TRBV2 and J usage is TRBJ2-4; a weak D match, TRBD2 (6 bases). CDR3 length: 15 residues. Trimming stripped 5 bases from V and 8 bases from J, with 19 bases between. Germline V gene lookup returns CDR1 SNHLY and CDR2 FYNNEI. DNA for the CDR3: TGTGCCAGCAGTTCAGCGCGGGGACGGCGCGACATTCAGTACTTC. Amino acid sequence: CASSSARGRRDIQYF.

This clonotype was counted many times. CDR3: CASSFGVWGETQYF. In DNA form, the CDR3 reads TGTGCCAGCAGTTTTGGGGTATGGGGGGAGACCCAGTACTTC. V gene TRBV12-3 or TRBV12-4 combines with J gene TRBJ2-5, with D perhaps being TRBD1 or TRBD2 (5 bases each). The V end lost 3 bases, the J end lost 5 bases, and 13 bases lay between the germline ends. The CDR3 contains 14 residues.

This clonotype was picked up a small number of times. CDR3 loop: CASSLGVAGVSGANVLTF. In nucleotides, the CDR3 is TGTGCCAGCAGTCTCGGGGTAGCGGGGGTCTCTGGGGCCAACGTCCTGACTTTC. The chain employs TRBV27 and TRBJ2-6; 9 bases fit TRBD2. V trimming: 5 bases; J trimming: 0 bases; junction bases outside the gene matches: 8. The CDR3 extends over 18 amino acids. Germline CDR1 reads MNHEY; CDR2 reads SMNVEV (reference sequence).

This clonotype was observed at least ten times. This chain joins TRBV3-1 and TRBJ2-4; no definite D call. V was pared by 3 bases and J by 0 bases, with 12 bases between. CDR1 is LGHDT and CDR2 is YNNKEL in the germline V gene (reference sequence). The CDR3 totals 16 residues. In nucleotides, the CDR3 is TGTGCCAGCAGCCAGATACCGGACCTAGCCAAAAACATTCAGTACTTC. This codes for CASSQIPDLAKNIQYF.

The gene calls are TRBV11-2 and TRBJ1-5; D not resolved. CDR3 length: 15 residues. V lost 1 base and J 0 bases, leaving 7 bases between the germline ends. Germline CDR1 reads SGHAT; CDR2 reads FQNNGV. Written as DNA, the CDR3 is TGTGCCAGCAGCTTAGCCATTTATAGCAATCAGCCCCAGCATTTT. Encoded protein: CASSLAIYSNQPQHF.

This clonotype was counted a few times. The chain employs TRBV2 and TRBJ2-3; 10 nucleotides match TRBD2. CDR3 length: 15 residues. Germline V lookup: CDR1 SNHLY, CDR2 FYNNEI. J lost 6 bases, V lost 4 bases, and 7 bases had no gene match. The CDR3 loop reads CASSGTSGIPDTQYF. CDR3 sequence (DNA): TGTGCCAGCAGTGGAACTAGCGGGATTCCGGATACGCAGTATTTT.

This clonotype was seen at least ten times. The CDR3 DNA reads TGCGCCAGCAGCTTCAGACTAGCGGGCCAAAACAATGAGCAGTTCTTC. Protein product: CASSFRLAGQNNEQFF. The V and J genes are TRBV5-1 and TRBJ2-1, with TRBD2 identical over 10 bases. The CDR3 spans 16 residues. CDR1 and CDR2 (germline): SGHRS, YFSETQ. Trimming took 2 bases from V and 5 from J; bases not matched to a gene: 7.